This T cell receptor beta chain was obtained from a study of blood T cell repertoires in COVID-19. In the study overall: The analysed material was cDNA or gDNA that came from T cells, B-cell-depleted T cells, or PBMCs.

This clone appeared once. Per germline, CDR1 SEHNR and CDR2 FQNEAQ (reference sequence). This CDR3 has 13 residues. The V and J ends lost 11 bases and 4 bases respectively, with 14 bases between them. Those who participated ranged in age from about 18 to 89 years and resided in about two dozen US areas. TCRdb keeps only in-frame clones here, not all; method: immunoSEQ multiplex PCR. The sample consists of about 220,000 clones, around 83% of them appearing once. This chain links TRBV7-9 with TRBJ2-2, with TRBD2 as a possible D gene (6 bases). This sequence originates from a woman between 40 and 50 years old with acute COVID-19. Material: PBMCs or T cells enriched from blood (not recorded which). The CDR3 sequence: CAYQGGVTGELFF. The CDR3, as DNA: TGTGCCTACCAGGGAGGAGTCACCGGGGAGCTGTTTTTT.